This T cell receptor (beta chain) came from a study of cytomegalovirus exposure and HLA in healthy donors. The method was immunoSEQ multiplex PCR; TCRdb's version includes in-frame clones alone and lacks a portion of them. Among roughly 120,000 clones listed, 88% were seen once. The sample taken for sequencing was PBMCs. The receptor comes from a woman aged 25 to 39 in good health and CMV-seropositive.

DNA of the CDR3: TGTGCCAGCAGACGTCCGGGACAGGGGTCCACTGAAGCTTTCTTT. Residues: CASRRPGQGSTEAFF. V is TRBV11-2 and J is TRBJ1-1; 10 bases align to TRBD1. The length of the CDR3 is 15 residues. Losses at the gene ends were 6 bases for V and 4 bases for J; bases not matched to a gene: 8. Germline lookup yields CDR1 SGHAT and CDR2 FQNNGV.